The 32 T cell receptor beta chains below come from one sample, sequenced in a study of vaccination effects on CD4 cells after COVID-19. Their antigens remain unidentified. Repertoires were generated with immunoSEQ multiplex PCR, while TCRdb's copy carries only in-frame clones and drops some. The sample yields 26,000 or so clones, around 78% seen once. Expansion with viral peptide pools was applied to antigen-specific CD4+ T cells by the ViraFEST assay prior to sequencing. Upon completion of about 10 days in culture, CD4+ T cells were isolated. A PCR test confirmed that the person had SARS-CoV-2 infection between March and December 2020. The sequencing here drew on CD4+ T cells from PBMCs cultured with HCoV-NL63 spike peptides, taken before COVID-19 vaccination. These TCRs come from a human donor who had a prior SARS-CoV-2 infection.

The chain has TRBV5-1 and TRBJ1-4; D is uncertain. The CDR3 consists of 15 residues. Germline loops: CDR1 SGHRS, CDR2 YFSETQ. V dropped 0 bases and J dropped 4 bases, with 10 bases sitting between them. CDR3 sequence (DNA): TGCGCCAGCAGCTTGGGGCAGTCGATTAATGAAAAACTGTTTTTT. It translates to CASSLGQSINEKLFF.

The chain is built from TRBV11-3 and TRBJ2-7; D unresolved. V lost 6 bases to trimming and J lost 2 bases, with 5 bases between them. The CDR3 length is 11 residues. CDR1 and CDR2 from the germline V gene are SGHNT and YENEEA. The CDR3 spells CASSVAYEQYF. Here the CDR3 DNA reads TGTGCCAGCAGTGTCGCCTACGAGCAGTACTTC.

The chain joins TRBV5-4 to TRBJ2-1; tentatively, D is TRBD2 (6 bases). Deletions cut 1 base from V and 1 base from J, with 9 bases between. CDR1 and CDR2 from the germline V gene are SGHNT and YYREEE (reference sequence). The CDR3 is 15 residues long. CDR3 amino acids: CASSLKGGSYNEQFF. CDR3 coding DNA: TGTGCCAGCAGCTTGAAAGGAGGGTCCTACAATGAGCAGTTCTTC.

V is TRBV7-9 and J is TRBJ2-3, with 15 bases matching TRBD2. The trim removed 5 bases at V and 4 bases at J, leaving 4 bases unmatched. CDR1 and CDR2 from the germline V gene are SEHNR and FQNEAQ (reference sequence). There are 16 residues in the CDR3. The DNA of the CDR3 is TGTGCCAGCAGCCCAGGACTAGCGGGAGGGCCAGATACGCAGTATTTT. This encodes CASSPGLAGGPDTQYF.

The gene calls are TRBV9 and TRBJ2-2; no reliable D call. From germline, CDR1 is SGDLS and CDR2 YYNGEE. The length of the CDR3 is 14 residues. Trimming took off 6 bases at V and 0 bases at J, with 9 bases between the two ends. CDR3 sequence: CASTVYPNTGELFF. DNA for the CDR3: TGTGCCAGCACGGTGTACCCGAACACCGGGGAGCTGTTTTTT.

This chain connects TRBV4-1 to TRBJ1-4; 7 nucleotides agree with TRBD1. Germline lookup yields CDR1 MGHRA and CDR2 YSYEKL. V dropped 1 base and J dropped 8; count of bases not matched to a gene: 10. There are 16 residues in the CDR3. The CDR3 region is CASSQVTRQGWEKLFF. The DNA of the CDR3 is TGCGCCAGCAGCCAAGTAACCCGACAGGGATGGGAAAAACTGTTTTTT.

The chain joins TRBV10-3 to TRBJ2-5; possibly TRBD2 for D (7 bases). The CDR3 sequence is 15 residues long. V lost 3 bases and J lost 5, with 16 bases in between. Germline CDR1 is ENHRY and CDR2 is SYGVKD. The CDR3 loop reads CAISDRGGVGETQYF. For the CDR3, the DNA is TGTGCCATCAGTGATAGGGGGGGTGTCGGGGAGACCCAGTACTTC.

The chain carries TRBV18 and TRBJ2-2, with TRBD1 matching over 11 bases. CDR3 length: 16 residues. V was pared by 3 bases and J by 5 bases, with 5 bases of the junction left unmatched. Looked up from germline, CDR1 is KGHSH and CDR2 is LQKENI. This CDR3 is CASSPGQGAETGELFF. The CDR3 bases are TGTGCCAGCTCACCTGGACAGGGGGCTGAAACCGGGGAGCTGTTTTTT. Full variable domain (remainder filled in from reference TRBV18 and TRBJ2-2): NAGVMQNPRHLVRRRGQEARLRCSPMKGHSHVYWYRQLPEEGLKFMVYLQKENIIDESGMPKERFSAEFPKEGPSILRIQQVVRGDSAAYFCASSPGQGAETGELFFGEGSRLTVL.

This clone was seen just once. This rearrangement joins TRBV15 to TRBJ2-5; 8 bases fit TRBD2. Trimming at V came to 0 bases and at J to 4 bases, leaving 4 bases not matched to a gene. The CDR3 is 15 residues long. Germline-derived CDR1 and CDR2 are LNHNV and YYDKDF (reference sequence). The CDR3: CATSRELADGETQYF. The DNA of the CDR3 is TGTGCCACCAGCAGAGAACTAGCGGACGGAGAGACCCAGTACTTC.

This clone was counted only a few times. The J gene is TRBJ2-3, the V gene TRBV7-8; D tentatively reads TRBD1 or TRBD2 (6 bases each). Germline values: CDR1 SGHVS, CDR2 FQNEAQ. CDR3 length equals 14 residues. Trimming stripped 5 bases from V and 2 bases from J, with 11 bases between. CDR3 sequence: CASSKGGFTDTQYF. DNA for the CDR3: TGTGCCAGCAGCAAGGGGGGTTTCACAGATACGCAGTATTTT. Full variable domain (remainder filled in from reference TRBV7-8 and TRBJ2-3): GAGVSQSPRYKVAKRGQDVALRCDPISGHVSLFWYQQALGQGPEFLTYFQNEAQLDKSGLPSDRFFAERPEGSVSTLKIQRTQQEDSAVYLCASSKGGFTDTQYFGPGTRLTVL.

This clone was recorded only once. The chain is built from TRBV7-8 and TRBJ2-1, with D perhaps matching TRBD1 (5 bases). Germline loops: CDR1 SGHVS, CDR2 FQNEAQ. The CDR3 consists of 15 residues. Trimming stripped 1 base from V and 3 bases from J, with 10 bases between. CDR3 amino acids: CASSLVGGHYNEQFF. DNA for the CDR3: TGTGCCAGCAGCTTAGTTGGCGGACACTACAATGAGCAGTTCTTC.

The chain joins TRBV5-4 to TRBJ2-2; perhaps D is TRBD1 or TRBD2 (5 bases each). Germline CDR1 and CDR2: SGHNT and YYREEE (reference sequence). The CDR3 extends over 18 amino acids. Trimming stripped 4 bases from V and 5 bases from J, with 24 bases between. Here the CDR3 DNA reads TGTGCCAGCAGCCCACGGGGCGCGCAGGGATTAGGGACCGGGGAGCTGTTTTTT. Protein sequence: CASSPRGAQGLGTGELFF.

This chain joins TRBV9 and TRBJ1-3; D is unclear. The CDR3 covers 15 residues. V gave up 3 bases and J gave up 0 bases, with 10 bases separating them. Germline V gene lookup returns CDR1 SGDLS and CDR2 YYNGEE. CDR3 in amino acids: CASSDRGYSGNTIYF. CDR3 in DNA: TGTGCCAGCAGCGACAGAGGTTACTCTGGAAACACCATATATTTT. Filled out from reference TRBV9 and TRBJ1-3, the complete variable domain reads DSGVTQTPKHLITATGQRVTLRCSPRSGDLSVYWYQQSLDQGLQFLIQYYNGEERAKGNILERFSAQQFPDLHSELNLSSLELGDSALYFCASSDRGYSGNTIYFGEGSWLTVV.

V is TRBV7-3 and J is TRBJ2-1, with TRBD2 matching 8 bases. After removal of 5 bases from V and 7 bases from J, the junction contained 10 bases not matched to a gene. Per the germline V gene, CDR1 is SGHTA and CDR2 is FQGTGA. CDR3 length: 15 amino acids. The CDR3 protein is CASSPPGASGNEQFF. The CDR3 DNA reads as TGTGCCAGCAGCCCCCCGGGTGCTAGCGGGAATGAGCAGTTCTTC.

The CDR3 sequence is CAWSVRGATAQYF. DNA of the CDR3: TGTGCCTGGAGTGTCCGCGGGGCAACGGCCCAGTACTTC. The rearrangement links TRBV30 to TRBJ2-5; tentatively, D is TRBD2 (6 bases). Germline V gene sequence: CDR1 GTSNPN, CDR2 SVGIG (reference sequence). This CDR3 region has 13 residues. V was shortened by 0 bases and J by 9 bases, with 14 bases between the two germline ends.

V gene TRBV7-9 combines with J gene TRBJ2-1; 7 bases line up with TRBD2. Unmatched junction bases numbered 4, after V lost 3 bases and J lost 2 bases. This CDR3 has 15 amino acids. CDR1 SEHNR and CDR2 FQNEAQ come from the germline V gene (reference sequence). The CDR3 protein is CASSFGGSPYNEQFF. CDR3 DNA sequence: TGTGCCAGCAGCTTTGGCGGGAGCCCCTACAATGAGCAGTTCTTC.

The gene calls are TRBV5-6 and TRBJ2-7; 12 bases map to TRBD2. The V and J ends lost 4 bases and 3 bases, in that order; junction bases with no gene match: 8. Germline loops: CDR1 SGHDT, CDR2 YYEEEE. The CDR3 totals 16 residues. DNA of the CDR3: TGTGCCAGCAGCCTAGGACTAGCGGGATATTTCTACGAGCAGTACTTC. As protein: CASSLGLAGYFYEQYF. Based on the CDR3 plus reference TRBV5-6 and TRBJ2-7, the full variable domain is DAGVTQSPTHLIKTRGQQVTLRCSPKSGHDTVSWYQQALGQGPQFIFQYYEEEERQRGNFPDRFSGHQFPNYSSELNVNALLLGDSALYLCASSLGLAGYFYEQYFGPGTRLTVT.

The chain is built from TRBV25-1 and TRBJ1-1, with TRBD1 matching over 7 bases. The V segment lost 5 bases and the J segment 9 bases; nucleotides outside the gene matches: 18. The CDR3 contains 16 residues. In germline, CDR1 is MGHDK, CDR2 SYGVNS. CDR3 sequence reads: CASSPPGDRDSGKAFF. Written as DNA, the CDR3 is TGTGCCAGCAGTCCCCCTGGAGACCGGGACAGTGGAAAAGCTTTCTTT.

The rearrangement links TRBV11-2 to TRBJ1-2, with D perhaps matching TRBD1 (5 bases). The V end lost 0 bases, the J end lost 8 bases, and 16 bases lay between the germline ends. The CDR3 totals 15 residues. Germline values: CDR1 SGHAT, CDR2 FQNNGV. The chain's CDR3 is CASSLDLNGAPGYTF. The DNA for the CDR3 is TGTGCCAGCAGCTTAGATCTTAATGGGGCGCCCGGCTACACCTTC.

The chain links TRBV27 to TRBJ2-7, with a possible D match to TRBD2 (6 bases). The germline V and J ends were trimmed by 5 bases and 3 bases, with 20 bases remaining between them. Germline-derived CDR1 and CDR2 are MNHEY and SMNVEV (reference sequence). The CDR3 loop spans 16 amino acids. The CDR3 is CASSPGEGTFLYEQYF. In nucleotides, the CDR3 is TGTGCCAGCAGTCCGGGCGAGGGGACTTTCCTCTACGAGCAGTACTTC.

This clone has more than one count but fewer than ten. J is TRBJ2-1 and V is TRBV2; TRBD1 might be the D (5 bases). CDR1 is SNHLY, CDR2 FYNNEI, per germline. The CDR3 runs to 13 residues. The DNA for the CDR3 is TGTGCGGCTGCAGGGTCCCCTAACAATGAGCAGTTCTTC. It is translated as CAAAGSPNNEQFF.

The V call is TRBV29-1, the J call TRBJ1-1, with D hard to call. V gave up 3 bases and J gave up 5 bases, with 13 bases separating them. The germline gives CDR1 SQVTM, CDR2 ANQGSEA. CDR3 length: 13 residues. DNA of the CDR3: TGCAGCGTTGAGGTGCAGATTCGTACTGAAGCTTTCTTT. Its protein product is CSVEVQIRTEAFF.

There are a few counts of this clone. The chain carries TRBV7-9 and TRBJ2-7; tentatively, D is TRBD2 (5 bases). Germline loops: CDR1 SEHNR, CDR2 FQNEAQ (reference sequence). The CDR3 contains 13 residues. V shed 5 bases and J shed 2 bases, with 10 bases lying between them. For the CDR3, the DNA is TGTGCCAGCAGCCCTCTAGCCCCCTACGAGCAGTACTTC. Protein: CASSPLAPYEQYF.

This clone was seen only once. The V call is TRBV15, the J call TRBJ2-7; the D gene is possibly TRBD2 (7 bases). The CDR3 has 16 amino acids. V was shortened by 4 bases and J by 3 bases, with 19 bases between the two germline ends. Germline V gene lookup returns CDR1 LNHNV and CDR2 YYDKDF (reference sequence). CDR3 bases: TGTGCCACCAGCAAACCTCGGGGGGCAGGGGACTACGAGCAGTACTTC. Protein product: CATSKPRGAGDYEQYF. The full variable domain, its missing parts supplied by reference TRBV15 and TRBJ2-7, is DAMVIQNPRYQVTQFGKPVTLSCSQTLNHNVMYWYQQKSSQAPKLLFHYYDKDFNNEADTPDNFQSRRPNTSFCFLDIRSPGLGDTAMYLCATSKPRGAGDYEQYFGPGTRLTVT.

V is TRBV19 and J is TRBJ2-7, with D possibly being TRBD2 (6 bases). Germline-derived CDR1 and CDR2 are LNHDA and SQIVND (reference sequence). V lost 1 base, J lost 3 bases, and 10 bases lay in between. This CDR3 has 14 amino acids. In DNA form, the CDR3 reads TGTGCCAGTAGTATAGGGGGACTGAGCTACGAGCAGTACTTC. This codes for CASSIGGLSYEQYF. Filled out from reference TRBV19 and TRBJ2-7, the complete variable domain reads DGGITQSPKYLFRKEGQNVTLSCEQNLNHDAMYWYRQDPGQGLRLIYYSQIVNDFQKGDIAEGYSVSREKKESFPLTVTSAQKNPTAFYLCASSIGGLSYEQYFGPGTRLTVT.

This chain uses TRBV4-3 with TRBJ2-3; 7 positions agree with TRBD2. CDR3 length equals 17 residues. Germline V lookup: CDR1 LGHNA, CDR2 YSLEER. Trimming took 0 bases from V and 2 from J; bases not matched to a gene: 8. The CDR3, as DNA: TGCGCCAGCAGCCAAGACCCCACCGGGGGGACCACAGATACGCAGTATTTT. Translation gives CASSQDPTGGTTDTQYF.

The chain uses TRBV6-4 and TRBJ2-3; 8 bases are shared with TRBD1. The V segment lost 6 bases and the J segment 6 bases; nucleotides outside the gene matches: 8. Germline lookup yields CDR1 MRHNA and CDR2 SNTAGT. The CDR3 contains 14 residues. As DNA, the CDR3 is TGTGCCAGCAGCACGGACAGGGTTTCCGATACGCAGTATTTT. Protein: CASSTDRVSDTQYF.

The V call is TRBV7-8, the J call TRBJ2-7; weak D call: TRBD2 (5 bases). This CDR3 contains 14 residues. Trimming left V 5 bases short and J 1 base short, with 12 bases between. Germline lookup yields CDR1 SGHVS and CDR2 FQNEAQ. The CDR3 coding sequence is TGTGCCAGCAGCCCGAGGGAGTATTCCTACGAGCAGTACTTC. Translation gives CASSPREYSYEQYF. Drawing the rest from reference TRBV7-8 and TRBJ2-7, the complete variable domain is GAGVSQSPRYKVAKRGQDVALRCDPISGHVSLFWYQQALGQGPEFLTYFQNEAQLDKSGLPSDRFFAERPEGSVSTLKIQRTQQEDSAVYLCASSPREYSYEQYFGPGTRLTVT.

The V and J genes are TRBV11-3 and TRBJ2-1, with a weak D call TRBD2 (5 bases). Germline CDR1 and CDR2: SGHNT and YENEEA. V lost 5 bases to trimming and J lost 1 base, with 15 bases between them. CDR3 size: 16 residues. The chain's CDR3 is CASSAGRGESYNEQFF. CDR3 DNA sequence: TGTGCCAGCAGCGCGGGTAGAGGAGAGTCCTACAATGAGCAGTTCTTC.

The rearrangement uses TRBV7-3 and TRBJ1-1; D is ambiguous. The CDR3 runs to 13 residues. The V end lost 4 bases, the J end lost 0 bases, and 6 bases lay between the germline ends. Germline-derived CDR1 and CDR2 are SGHTA and FQGTGA. DNA of the CDR3: TGTGCCAGCAGCTCACACATGAACACTGAAGCTTTCTTT. Translation gives CASSSHMNTEAFF.

The chain carries TRBV2 and TRBJ2-5, with D hard to call. Germline V gene lookup returns CDR1 SNHLY and CDR2 FYNNEI. V shed 6 bases and J shed 4 bases, with 21 bases lying between them. This CDR3 comprises 16 residues. CDR3 in amino acids: CASRSLGAVVGETQYF. CDR3 DNA: TGTGCCAGCAGATCTCTAGGAGCTGTTGTTGGAGAGACCCAGTACTTC.

The genes are TRBV5-4 and TRBJ2-7; D is perhaps TRBD2 (6 bases). The CDR3 has 15 amino acids. V was pared by 3 bases and J by 6 bases, with 19 bases between. Germline assignment: CDR1 SGHNT and CDR2 YYREEE (reference sequence). CDR3 DNA sequence: TGTGCCAGCAGCTGGGGCGTAAGCGGGCAGCTCGAGCAGTACTTC. It encodes CASSWGVSGQLEQYF.